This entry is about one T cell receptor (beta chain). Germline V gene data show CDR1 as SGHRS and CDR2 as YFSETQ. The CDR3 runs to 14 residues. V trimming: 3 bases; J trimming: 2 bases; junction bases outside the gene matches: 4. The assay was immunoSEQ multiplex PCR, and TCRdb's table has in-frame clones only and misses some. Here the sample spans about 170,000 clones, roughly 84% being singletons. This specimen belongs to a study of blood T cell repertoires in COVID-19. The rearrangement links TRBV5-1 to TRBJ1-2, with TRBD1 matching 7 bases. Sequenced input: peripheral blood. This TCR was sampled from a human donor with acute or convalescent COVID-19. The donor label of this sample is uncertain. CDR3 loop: CASSSGQLNYGYTF. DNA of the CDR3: TGCGCCAGCAGCTCGGGACAGCTCAACTATGGCTACACCTTC.